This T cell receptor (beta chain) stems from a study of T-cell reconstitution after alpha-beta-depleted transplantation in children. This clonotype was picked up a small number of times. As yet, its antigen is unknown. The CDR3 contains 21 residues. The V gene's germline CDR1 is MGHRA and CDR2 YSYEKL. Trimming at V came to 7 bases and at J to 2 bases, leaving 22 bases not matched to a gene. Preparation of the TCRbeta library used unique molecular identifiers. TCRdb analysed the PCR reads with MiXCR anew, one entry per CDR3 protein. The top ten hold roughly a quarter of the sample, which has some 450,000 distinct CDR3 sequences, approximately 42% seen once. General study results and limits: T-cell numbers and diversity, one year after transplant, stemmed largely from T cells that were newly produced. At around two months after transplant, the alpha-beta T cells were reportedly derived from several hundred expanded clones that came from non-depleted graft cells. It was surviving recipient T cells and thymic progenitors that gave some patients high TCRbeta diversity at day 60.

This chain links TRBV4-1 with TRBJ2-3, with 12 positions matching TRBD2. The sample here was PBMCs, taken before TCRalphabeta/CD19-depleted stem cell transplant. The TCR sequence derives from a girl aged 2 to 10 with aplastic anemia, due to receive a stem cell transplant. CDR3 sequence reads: CASKAVASGRAPKTLTDTQYF. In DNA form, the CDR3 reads TGCGCCAGCAAAGCAGTCGCTAGCGGGAGGGCCCCGAAGACTCTCACAGATACGCAGTATTTT.